One and the same sample provided the 9 T cell receptor beta chains below, sequenced in a study of patients and donors after allogeneic stem cell transplantation. One entry per CDR3 protein, called by TCRdb with MiXCR from the RT-PCR reads. The sample shows fewer than 500,000 distinct CDR3 sequences, 16% of them seen only once. The source material was blood, either unsorted or a sorted T cell fraction (not recorded which). All receptors come from a human donor who was either an allogeneic HSCT recipient or a stem cell or donor lymphocyte infusion donor (not recorded which). It is not recorded whose cells these are; they may come from a transplant donor.

V gene TRBV6-1 combines with J gene TRBJ2-1; possible D gene TRBD2, 6 bases. The length of the CDR3 is 15 residues. V dropped 6 bases and J dropped 8 bases, with 20 bases sitting between them. The germline V gene has CDR1 MNHNS and CDR2 SASEGT. CDR3 bases: TGTGCCAGCAGCGGAGGTGGAGGGCGGCTGCATGAGCAGTTCTTC. Protein sequence: CASSGGGGRLHEQFF.

This clonotype showed up just a few times. The rearrangement links TRBV5-4 to TRBJ2-2, with D perhaps assigned TRBD1 or TRBD2 (5 bases each). The CDR3 consists of 14 residues. CDR1 is SGHNT, CDR2 YYREEE, per germline (reference sequence). V lost 3 bases, J lost 4 bases, and 10 bases lay in between. The CDR3 DNA is TGTGCCAGCAGCTGGGACGGCACCACCGGGGAGCTGTTTTTT. It codes for CASSWDGTTGELFF.

This clonotype has a handful of counts. This chain uses TRBV4-2 with TRBJ1-5; no definite D call. V lost 0 bases and J 2 bases, leaving 8 bases between the germline ends. The CDR3 spans 15 residues. The germline CDR1 and CDR2 sequences are LGHNA and YNFKEQ. CDR3 amino acids: CASSQDERGNQPQHF. CDR3 bases: TGTGCCAGCAGCCAAGACGAAAGGGGCAATCAGCCCCAGCATTTT.

This chain links TRBV11-3 with TRBJ2-1; perhaps D is TRBD1 or TRBD2 (5 bases each). The germline V gene has CDR1 SGHNT and CDR2 YENEEA. Trimming took 4 bases from V and 8 from J, leaving 21 bases between them. The CDR3 is 16 amino acids. CDR3 residues: CASSSSWGSIGDEQFF. DNA for the CDR3: TGTGCCAGCAGCTCCTCCTGGGGGAGTATAGGCGATGAGCAGTTCTTC.

This clonotype was found many times. This chain connects TRBV12-3 or TRBV12-4 to TRBJ2-7, with D unclear. The length of the CDR3 is 12 residues. V lost 6 bases, J lost 2 bases, and 8 bases lay in between. The CDR3 spells CASRGSTYEQYF. CDR3 coding DNA: TGTGCCAGCAGGGGCTCGACCTACGAGCAGTACTTC.

This rearrangement joins TRBV7-2 to TRBJ2-1; no definite D call. Germline values: CDR1 SGHTA, CDR2 FQGNSA. Trimming removed 1 base from V and 16 bases from J, with 11 bases in between. This CDR3 is 11 amino acids long. In DNA, the CDR3 is TGTGCCAGCAGCTTAGGGGATCCTCCTTTCTTC. It encodes CASSLGDPPFF.

This clonotype appeared a few times. V is TRBV5-1 and J is TRBJ2-5, with D perhaps TRBD1 (6 bases). In germline, CDR1 is SGHRS, CDR2 YFSETQ. The V end lost 2 bases, the J end lost 2 bases, and 10 bases lay between the germline ends. The CDR3 spans 14 residues. The CDR3 DNA reads as TGCGCCAGCAGCTTCGGACAGCGACAAGAGACCCAGTACTTC. This codes for CASSFGQRQETQYF.

V gene TRBV10-3 combines with J gene TRBJ1-1; D might be TRBD1 (6 bases). V shed 9 bases and J shed 0 bases, with 11 bases lying between them. Germline-derived CDR1 and CDR2 are ENHRY and SYGVKD. The CDR3 length is 13 residues. CDR3 coding DNA: TGTGCCATTTTTACAGGGTTGAACACTGAAGCTTTCTTT. Its translation is CAIFTGLNTEAFF.

The chain combines TRBV18 with TRBJ2-5, with 9 bases matching TRBD1. The CDR3 sequence is 15 residues long. Per the germline V gene, CDR1 is KGHSH and CDR2 is LQKENI. Losses at the gene ends were 3 bases for V and 5 bases for J; bases not matched to a gene: 7. The DNA of the CDR3 is TGTGCCAGCTCACCGTCCGGGACAGGGCGCGAGACCCAGTACTTC. It translates to CASSPSGTGRETQYF.